A selection of T cell receptor beta chains follows, all from one sample in a study of blood T cell repertoires in COVID-19. Assay used: immunoSEQ multiplex PCR; TCRdb lists only in-frame clones, some missing. This table holds around 300,000 clones, more than 75% found once. Sequencing input: peripheral blood. These receptors came from a man aged 50 to 59 with active or convalescent COVID-19. Both conserved end residues are part of each CDR3.

j_call: TRBJ1-4
v_call: TRBV6-5
cdr3_aa: CASTDRGEKLFF

j_call: TRBJ2-1
v_call: TRBV12-3/TRBV12-4
cdr3_aa: CASKSDGWNEQFF

j_call: TRBJ2-1
v_call: TRBV5-1
cdr3_aa: CASSYPASGVTAAEVEQFF

j_call: TRBJ2-1
v_call: TRBV7-3
cdr3_aa: CASSGGQGIDEQFF

j_call: TRBJ2-3
v_call: TRBV28
cdr3_aa: CASSSIAGDTDTQYF

j_call: TRBJ1-5
v_call: TRBV30
cdr3_aa: CAWSVQGGGNQPQHF

j_call: TRBJ1-1
v_call: TRBV7-2
cdr3_aa: CASSPRQGGNTEAFF

j_call: TRBJ2-3
v_call: TRBV28
cdr3_aa: CASSLTGYTQYF

j_call: TRBJ1-6
v_call: TRBV7-8
cdr3_aa: CASSTIGTVNSPLHF

j_call: TRBJ1-2
v_call: TRBV25-1
cdr3_aa: CASSARTGGFYGYTF

j_call: TRBJ1-5
v_call: TRBV4-1
cdr3_aa: CASSVVGTGYQPQHF

j_call: TRBJ1-1
v_call: TRBV5-1
cdr3_aa: CASSSEGQNTEAFF

j_call: TRBJ1-6
v_call: TRBV2
cdr3_aa: CASSLVGSPLHF

j_call: TRBJ2-7
v_call: TRBV9
cdr3_aa: CASSVEGQAVYEQYF

j_call: TRBJ1-4
v_call: TRBV4-3
cdr3_aa: CASSRKRTGGSTNEKLFF

j_call: TRBJ2-3
v_call: TRBV7-9
cdr3_aa: CASSSRDFTDTQYF

j_call: TRBJ2-7
v_call: TRBV7-3
cdr3_aa: CASSPGASLYYEQYF

j_call: TRBJ1-1
v_call: TRBV6-5
cdr3_aa: CASRRTGGIEAFF

j_call: TRBJ1-2
v_call: TRBV6-4
cdr3_aa: CASSDPGEWSYTF

j_call: TRBJ1-1
v_call: TRBV2
cdr3_aa: CASSGETEAFF

j_call: TRBJ2-5
v_call: TRBV7-2
cdr3_aa: CASSPTSGTAETQYF

j_call: TRBJ1-2
v_call: TRBV24-1
cdr3_aa: CATSSWDRGSYGYTF

j_call: TRBJ2-7
v_call: TRBV19
cdr3_aa: CASSRTSGLSYEQYF

j_call: TRBJ1-2
v_call: TRBV28
cdr3_aa: CASSPGTGPPGGYTF

j_call: TRBJ2-5
v_call: TRBV6-5
cdr3_aa: CASSYRPGQDQETQYF

j_call: TRBJ2-1
v_call: TRBV28
cdr3_aa: CASQVPGLNDEQFF

j_call: TRBJ2-2
v_call: TRBV2
cdr3_aa: CASEGGGELFF

j_call: TRBJ2-4
v_call: TRBV28
cdr3_aa: CASSLPLAELAKNIQYF

j_call: TRBJ2-3
v_call: TRBV4-3
cdr3_aa: CASSQVLAGSTDTQYF

j_call: TRBJ1-1
v_call: TRBV11-3
cdr3_aa: CASSSGGSQNTEAFF

j_call: TRBJ1-4
v_call: TRBV21-1
cdr3_aa: CASTLFLTGTNEKLFF

j_call: TRBJ1-2
v_call: TRBV28
cdr3_aa: CASSTRAGNYGYTF

j_call: TRBJ2-6
v_call: TRBV19
cdr3_aa: CATRVTGGVGANVLTF

j_call: TRBJ2-3
v_call: TRBV27
cdr3_aa: CASRFSGGGVAGTDTQYF

j_call: TRBJ1-2
v_call: TRBV9
cdr3_aa: CASSVGGGTLNYGYTF

j_call: TRBJ1-2
v_call: TRBV30
cdr3_aa: CAWSRGGLNYGYTF

j_call: TRBJ2-3
v_call: TRBV9
cdr3_aa: CASSFLPGQGTDSSSTDTQYF

j_call: TRBJ2-7
v_call: TRBV28
cdr3_aa: CASSPSRGPVPYEQYF

j_call: TRBJ2-1
v_call: TRBV7-2
cdr3_aa: CASRGGGSYNEQFF

j_call: TRBJ1-6
v_call: TRBV11-1
cdr3_aa: CASSFQGADSPLHF

j_call: TRBJ2-2
v_call: TRBV5-6
cdr3_aa: CASSFGRYSTGELFF

j_call: TRBJ1-2
v_call: TRBV10-3
cdr3_aa: CAINGLNYGYTF

j_call: TRBJ2-1
v_call: TRBV28
cdr3_aa: CATRTSGRIAYNEQFF

j_call: TRBJ1-6
v_call: TRBV3-1/TRBV3-2
cdr3_aa: CASSPPLNSPLHF

j_call: TRBJ1-4
v_call: TRBV28
cdr3_aa: CASGVTGEAEKLFF

j_call: TRBJ2-7
v_call: TRBV19
cdr3_aa: CASSLRRAGAYEQYF